A single sample gave rise to the 25 T cell receptor beta chains below, sequenced in a study of blood T cells in healthy people across ages. Through a sample-barcoded 5' primer and a J-beta primer mix, a second PCR was run for roughly 7 to 11 cycles. TCRdb processed the 5' RACE reads anew with MiXCR; each CDR3 protein has one entry. The sample records 750,000 to 950,000 distinct CDR3 sequences, 20% to 30% being singletons. Another study also made use of these data, one on T cells of mothers and their children.

The sequencing input was blood. These TCRs come from a boy aged 5-17 years in good health.

V is TRBV10-3 and J is TRBJ2-3; 9 bases match TRBD2. Germline loops: CDR1 ENHRY, CDR2 SYGVKD. Trimming removed 6 bases from V and 1 base from J; junction bases left unmatched: 5. This CDR3 region has 15 residues. CDR3 nucleotides: TGTGCCATCAGGCGGGCTAGCGGGGGCACAGATACGCAGTATTTT. Encoded protein: CAIRRASGGTDTQYF.

The chain joins TRBV4-2 to TRBJ2-1, with 13 bases identical to TRBD2. This CDR3 has 17 amino acids. In germline, CDR1 is LGHNA, CDR2 YNFKEQ. The V segment lost 5 bases and the J segment 5 bases; nucleotides outside the gene matches: 9. In nucleotides, the CDR3 is TGTGCCAGCAGCAAACTAGCGGGGGGGCATAAGGACAATGAGCAGTTCTTC. Translation: CASSKLAGGHKDNEQFF.

To note about this clonotype: The junction departs from germline at one end; a sequencing error may be responsible. V and J are TRBV7-2 and TRBJ2-2; D is undetermined. Germline CDR1 and CDR2: SGHTA and FQGNSA. This CDR3 region has 13 residues. The CDR3 region is CASSPPNAGELFF. Here the CDR3 DNA reads TGTGCCAGCAGCCCCCCGAACGCCGGGGAGCTGTTTTTT.

This rearrangement joins TRBV12-3 or TRBV12-4 to TRBJ2-1; TRBD2 agrees at 8 bases. The CDR3 extends over 15 amino acids. With 7 bases clipped from V and 6 bases from J, the junction kept 11 bases outside the gene matches. For the CDR3, the DNA is TGTGCCAGCACCTCGTCCCTAGCGGGTTCCAATGAGCAGTTCTTC. Protein sequence: CASTSSLAGSNEQFF.

This clonotype was detected a few times. V is TRBV12-3 or TRBV12-4 and J is TRBJ1-4; 9 nucleotides align to TRBD1. The length of the CDR3 is 17 residues. The V segment lost 1 base and the J segment 5 bases; nucleotides outside the gene matches: 8. The chain's CDR3 is CASSLGTGAAPNEKLFF. In DNA, the CDR3 is TGTGCCAGCAGTTTAGGGACAGGGGCCGCACCGAATGAAAAACTGTTTTTT.

The chain employs TRBV12-3 or TRBV12-4 and TRBJ2-1; D uncertain. V lost 3 bases and J lost 8, with 8 bases in between. The CDR3 consists of 12 residues. The CDR3 nucleotides are TGTGCCAGCAGTTTTGACTCTTATGAGCAGTTCTTC. It translates to CASSFDSYEQFF.

This clonotype has just a few counts. The chain recombines TRBV12-3 or TRBV12-4 with TRBJ2-5, with TRBD2 identical over 10 bases. With 4 bases clipped from V and 6 bases from J, the junction kept 5 bases outside the gene matches. The CDR3 runs 14 residues. The CDR3 DNA reads TGTGCCAGCAGTTCCTCGACTAGCGGGCAGACCCAGTACTTC. Protein: CASSSSTSGQTQYF.

This chain's CDR3 is CASSSGPRSPYEQYF. The CDR3 nucleotides are TGCGCCAGCAGCAGCGGGCCGCGGTCACCCTACGAGCAGTACTTC. The chain carries TRBV5-1 and TRBJ2-7; D is possibly TRBD2 (6 bases). V lost 4 bases and J lost 2, with 16 bases in between. This CDR3 region has 15 residues. Germline values: CDR1 SGHRS, CDR2 YFSETQ. Together with reference TRBV5-1 and TRBJ2-7, the CDR3 gives the full variable domain: KAGVTQTPRYLIKTRGQQVTLSCSPISGHRSVSWYQQTPGQGLQFLFEYFSETQRNKGNFPGRFSGRQFSNSRSEMNVSTLELGDSALYLCASSSGPRSPYEQYFGPGTRLTVT.

The rearrangement links TRBV5-1 to TRBJ1-2; 8 bases map to TRBD1. This CDR3 region has 14 residues. V dropped 0 bases and J dropped 6; count of bases not matched to a gene: 4. The V gene's germline CDR1 is SGHRS and CDR2 YFSETQ. The CDR3 is CASSLGQGANGYTF. The CDR3 DNA sequence: TGCGCCAGCAGCTTGGGCCAGGGGGCGAATGGCTACACCTTC. Drawing the rest from reference TRBV5-1 and TRBJ1-2, the complete variable domain is KAGVTQTPRYLIKTRGQQVTLSCSPISGHRSVSWYQQTPGQGLQFLFEYFSETQRNKGNFPGRFSGRQFSNSRSEMNVSTLELGDSALYLCASSLGQGANGYTFGSGTRLTVV.

The V call is TRBV7-6, the J call TRBJ2-4; TRBD2 might be the D (6 bases). The germline V gene encodes CDR1 SGHVS and CDR2 FNYEAQ. The CDR3 sequence is 15 residues long. V gave up 1 base and J gave up 5 bases, with 12 bases separating them. The CDR3, as DNA: TGTGCCAGCAGCTTAGGGGGGACTTTCCAAAACATTCAGTACTTC. Translating it yields CASSLGGTFQNIQYF.

The V call is TRBV7-2, the J call TRBJ2-5; D gene ambiguous. The CDR3 covers 13 residues. Germline V gene lookup returns CDR1 SGHTA and CDR2 FQGNSA. Trimming cost V 5 bases and J 4 bases, with 11 bases left between them. The CDR3 here is CASSTRERETQYF. The CDR3 DNA reads TGTGCCAGCAGCACACGCGAGAGAGAGACCCAGTACTTC.

CDR3 nucleotides: TGTGCCAGCAGTTCTCCGGGTGGTGGGGAGCTGTTTTTT. It specifies CASSSPGGGELFF. This chain links TRBV12-3 or TRBV12-4 with TRBJ2-2; D is undetermined. Trimming left V 4 bases short and J 8 bases short, with 11 bases between. The CDR3 has 13 residues.

The chain employs TRBV6-5 and TRBJ2-4, with D unresolved. The germline CDR1 and CDR2 sequences are MNHEY and SVGAGI. This CDR3 has 16 residues. The V gene lost 7 bases and the J gene lost 1 base, with 17 bases spanning the gap. The DNA of the CDR3 is TGTGCCAGCATTAGCCCCATTCCTAGGGCCAAAAACATTCAGTACTTC. Translated: CASISPIPRAKNIQYF.

The table lists this clonotype with a few counts. This chain connects TRBV12-3 or TRBV12-4 to TRBJ2-3, with 9 bases fitting TRBD2. The CDR3 loop spans 15 amino acids. V lost 3 bases and J lost 3; bases outside the gene matches: 4. The CDR3 DNA reads TGTGCCAGCAGTTTCGGCGGGGGGGTGACAGATACGCAGTATTTT. Translating it yields CASSFGGGVTDTQYF.

This clonotype has more than one count but fewer than ten. The chain couples TRBV5-1 to TRBJ2-5, with 8 nucleotides matching TRBD1. Trimming at V came to 4 bases and at J to 4 bases, leaving 9 bases not matched to a gene. The CDR3 totals 15 residues. Germline V gene lookup returns CDR1 SGHRS and CDR2 YFSETQ. The CDR3 loop reads CASSPSPTGGETQYF. The CDR3 region has the DNA TGCGCCAGCAGCCCCTCCCCCACAGGGGGAGAGACCCAGTACTTC.

This chain connects TRBV20-1 to TRBJ2-3; D is tentatively TRBD1 or TRBD2 (5 bases each). The CDR3 covers 15 residues. Germline lookup yields CDR1 DFQATT and CDR2 SNEGSKA (reference sequence). Trimming took off 3 bases at V and 2 bases at J, with 15 bases between the two ends. CDR3 residues: CSASDPGRNTDTQYF. In nucleotides, the CDR3 is TGCAGTGCTAGTGATCCGGGACGGAACACAGATACGCAGTATTTT.

The chain has TRBV27 and TRBJ2-5; D remains ambiguous. The end of the DNA is better explained by TRBJ2-7, so the J call may be wrong. This CDR3 comprises 13 residues. Germline CDR1 is MNHEY and CDR2 is SMNVEV (reference sequence). CDR3 sequence: CASSRRWAHEQYF. In nucleotides, the CDR3 is TGTGCCAGCAGTCGCCGCTGGGCACACGAGCAGTACTTC.

Only a few counts were recorded for this clonotype. The J gene is TRBJ2-5, the V gene TRBV4-3; D is unresolved. The CDR3 extends over 15 amino acids. CDR1 and CDR2 (germline): LGHNA, YSLEER. V lost 0 bases and J 3 bases, leaving 11 bases between the germline ends. CDR3 coding DNA: TGCGCCAGCAGCCAAGATCCCGTACGGAAAGAGACCCAGTACTTC. Amino acid sequence: CASSQDPVRKETQYF.

This clonotype was detected only a few times. V and J are TRBV12-3 or TRBV12-4 and TRBJ1-5, with a possible D match to TRBD1 (5 bases). The CDR3 extends over 11 amino acids. Trimming took 5 bases from V and 6 from J, leaving 5 bases between them. CDR3: CASSRGQPQHF. CDR3 nucleotide sequence: TGTGCCAGCAGTAGGGGTCAGCCCCAGCATTTT.

This clonotype was picked up a small number of times. The J gene is TRBJ2-1, the V gene TRBV4-1; 8 bases are shared with TRBD2. The CDR3 runs 14 residues. After removal of 5 bases from V and 7 bases from J, the junction contained 7 bases not matched to a gene. The germline V gene encodes CDR1 MGHRA and CDR2 YSYEKL. The CDR3 loop reads CASSFGGAGNEQFF. CDR3 in DNA: TGCGCCAGCAGCTTCGGGGGGGCCGGGAATGAGCAGTTCTTC.

The chain has TRBV4-1 and TRBJ2-1; weak D call: TRBD1 (6 bases). The J call may be in error: the DNA end matches TRBJ2-7 better. This CDR3 is 16 amino acids long. The V gene's germline CDR1 is MGHRA and CDR2 YSYEKL. CDR3 in DNA: TGCGCCAGCAGCCAGCTCCCTCTGGGGGCCGCCTACGAGCAGTACTTC. Encoded protein: CASSQLPLGAAYEQYF.

V and J are TRBV5-1 and TRBJ2-5, with 14 bases aligning to TRBD2. The J call may not be correct, given that the DNA end is closer to TRBJ2-1. The CDR3 is 16 residues long. Germline V gives CDR1 SGHRS, CDR2 YFSETQ. The CDR3 region is CASSIGTSGGYNEQFF. The CDR3, as DNA: TGCGCCAGCAGCATCGGGACTAGCGGGGGCTACAATGAGCAGTTCTTC.

The DNA of the CDR3 is TGTGCCAGCAGCTCATTTAGCGGTCGGTCAAGCACAGATACGCAGTATTTT. This translates into CASSSFSGRSSTDTQYF. The chain recombines TRBV7-2 with TRBJ2-3; D perhaps matches TRBD2 (6 bases). V was shortened by 4 bases and J by 0 bases, with 17 bases between the two germline ends. The CDR3 runs to 17 residues. Germline loops: CDR1 SGHTA, CDR2 FQGNSA.

This chain uses TRBV5-1 with TRBJ1-6; 9 bases are a match to TRBD1. V shed 2 bases, J shed 10 bases, and the junction held 4 bases outside the gene matches. CDR1 and CDR2 (germline): SGHRS, YFSETQ. The CDR3 is made up of 14 amino acids. The CDR3 protein is CASSLDRGVSPLHF. The CDR3 DNA is TGCGCCAGCAGCTTAGACAGGGGGGTATCACCCCTCCACTTT.

The chain combines TRBV25-1 with TRBJ2-1, with D possibly TRBD1 on 5 matching bases. The CDR3 sequence is 17 residues long. Germline-derived CDR1 and CDR2 are MGHDK and SYGVNS. Trimming left V 4 bases short and J 2 bases short, with 18 bases between. CDR3 coding DNA: TGTGCCAGCAGTGCCGTCCCTACAGGCCTCCCCTACAATGAGCAGTTCTTC. It specifies CASSAVPTGLPYNEQFF.